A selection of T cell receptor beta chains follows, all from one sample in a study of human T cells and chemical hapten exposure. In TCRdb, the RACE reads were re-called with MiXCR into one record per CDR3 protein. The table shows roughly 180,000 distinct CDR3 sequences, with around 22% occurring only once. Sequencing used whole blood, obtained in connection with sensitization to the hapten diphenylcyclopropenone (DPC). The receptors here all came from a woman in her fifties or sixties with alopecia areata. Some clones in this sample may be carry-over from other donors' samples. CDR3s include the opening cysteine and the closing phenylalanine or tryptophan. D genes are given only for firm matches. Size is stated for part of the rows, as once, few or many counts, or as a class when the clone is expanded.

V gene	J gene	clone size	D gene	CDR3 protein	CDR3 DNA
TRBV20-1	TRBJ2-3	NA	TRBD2	CSAREGGGPDTQYF	TGCAGTGCTAGAGAGGGGGGAGGGCCAGATACGCAGTATTTT
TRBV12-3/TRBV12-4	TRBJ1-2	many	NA	CASSRDRGYTF	TGTGCCAGCAGTCGAGACAGAGGCTACACCTTC
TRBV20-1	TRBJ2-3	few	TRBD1	CSARVGGANTQYF	TGCAGTGCTAGAGTAGGGGGCGCGAATACGCAGTATTTT
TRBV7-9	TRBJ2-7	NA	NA	CASSSGANEQYF	TGTGCCAGCAGCTCGGGGGCGAACGAGCAGTACTTC
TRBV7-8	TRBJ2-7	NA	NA	CASSESIPAAYEQYF	TGTGCCAGCAGCGAATCTATTCCTGCGGCCTACGAGCAGTACTTC
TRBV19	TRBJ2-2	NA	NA	CASSIGAGFIGELFF	TGTGCCAGTAGTATAGGTGCAGGGTTCATCGGGGAGCTGTTTTTT
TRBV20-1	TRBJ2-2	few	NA	CSARGPGNTGELFF	TGCAGTGCTAGGGGACCGGGGAACACCGGGGAGCTGTTTTTT
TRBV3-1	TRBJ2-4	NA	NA	CASSKGGGILAKNIQYF	TGTGCCAGCAGCAAGGGAGGTGGGATACTAGCCAAAAACATTCAGTACTTC
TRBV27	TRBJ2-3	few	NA	CASSFLKWGGKTDTQYF	TGTGCCAGCAGTTTCCTCAAGTGGGGCGGGAAAACAGATACGCAGTATTTT
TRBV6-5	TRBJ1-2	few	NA	CASSDSLYGYTF	TGTGCCAGCAGTGACAGCCTCTATGGCTACACCTTC
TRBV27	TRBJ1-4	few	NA	CASSLSSGIGKLFF	TGTGCCAGCAGTTTATCGTCCGGGATCGGAAAACTGTTTTTT
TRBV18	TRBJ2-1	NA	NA	CASSPRQMDEQFF	TGTGCCAGCTCACCCCGTCAAATGGATGAGCAGTTCTTC
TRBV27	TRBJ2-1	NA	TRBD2	CASSFSSSGRNEQFF	TGTGCCAGCAGTTTTTCGTCTAGCGGGAGGAATGAGCAGTTCTTC
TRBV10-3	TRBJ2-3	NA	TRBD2	CAISGSGRAFTDTQYF	TGTGCCATCAGTGGCAGCGGGAGGGCTTTCACAGATACGCAGTATTTT
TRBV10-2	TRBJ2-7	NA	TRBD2	CASTLAGGAYEQYF	TGCGCCAGCACCCTAGCGGGAGGTGCCTACGAGCAGTACTTC
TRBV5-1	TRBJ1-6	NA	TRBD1	CASSLDLRGDSPLHF	TGCGCCAGCAGCTTGGATCTCAGGGGGGATTCACCCCTCCACTTT
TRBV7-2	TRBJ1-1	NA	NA	CASSLPSSGYRAFF	TGTGCCAGCAGCTTACCCAGTTCCGGATATCGAGCTTTCTTT
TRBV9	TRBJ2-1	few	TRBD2	CASSGSTSGDEQFF	TGTGCCAGCAGCGGGTCGACTAGCGGGGATGAGCAGTTCTTC
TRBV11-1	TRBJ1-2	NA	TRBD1	CASSPRQAKGQGRMYYGYTF	TGTGCCAGCAGCCCGAGACAGGCGAAGGGACAGGGGCGCATGTACTATGGCTACACCTTC
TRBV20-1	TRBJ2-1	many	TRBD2	CSARAPAGGPPYNEQFF	TGCAGTGCTAGAGCGCCTGCGGGAGGGCCCCCTTACAATGAGCAGTTCTTC
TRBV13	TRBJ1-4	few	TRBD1	CASSYTGEVNEKLFF	TGTGCCAGCAGCTACACAGGGGAGGTTAATGAAAAACTGTTTTTT
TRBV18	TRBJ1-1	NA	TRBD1	CASSTRQGLVTEAFF	TGTGCCAGCTCAACTAGACAGGGGTTGGTCACTGAAGCTTTCTTT
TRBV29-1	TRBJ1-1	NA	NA	CSVLAGGWTEAFF	TGCAGCGTTCTCGCGGGGGGATGGACTGAAGCTTTCTTT
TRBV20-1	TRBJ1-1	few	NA	CSATRTLNTEAFF	TGCAGTGCTACCCGGACTCTGAACACTGAAGCTTTCTTT
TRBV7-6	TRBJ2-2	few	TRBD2	CASKRTSGRRDDTGELFF	TGTGCCAGCAAACGGACTAGCGGGAGGAGAGACGACACCGGGGAGCTGTTTTTT
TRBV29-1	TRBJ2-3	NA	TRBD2	CSERGLAGVDTQYF	TGCAGCGAGCGAGGACTAGCGGGAGTAGATACGCAGTATTTT
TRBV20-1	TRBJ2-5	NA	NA	CSATPSGETQYF	TGCAGTGCTACCCCCAGCGGAGAGACCCAGTACTTC
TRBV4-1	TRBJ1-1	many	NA	CASSLTWTANTEAFF	TGCGCCAGCAGCCTGACTTGGACCGCTAACACTGAAGCTTTCTTT
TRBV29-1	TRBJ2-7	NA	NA	CSVVGQEENSYEQYF	TGCAGCGTTGTTGGGCAGGAAGAAAACTCCTACGAGCAGTACTTC
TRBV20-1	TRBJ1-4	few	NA	CSARESGVTNEKLFF	TGCAGTGCTAGAGAGTCGGGGGTGACTAATGAAAAACTGTTTTTT
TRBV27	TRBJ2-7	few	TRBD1	CASSPRTGSGHEQYF	TGTGCCAGCAGTCCCCGGACAGGGTCAGGCCACGAGCAGTACTTC
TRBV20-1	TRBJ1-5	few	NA	CSASRDSSNQPQHF	TGCAGTGCTAGTCGGGACTCTAGCAATCAGCCCCAGCATTTT
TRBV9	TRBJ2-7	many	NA	CASSVGGFAYEQYF	TGTGCCAGCAGCGTAGGAGGATTCGCCTACGAGCAGTACTTC
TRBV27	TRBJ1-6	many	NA	CASSFGTSPLHF	TGTGCCAGCAGTTTTGGCACTTCACCCCTCCACTTT
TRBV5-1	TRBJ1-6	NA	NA	CASSSRPEADSPLHF	TGCGCCAGCAGCAGCCGGCCTGAAGCGGATTCACCCCTCCACTTT
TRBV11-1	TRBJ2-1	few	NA	CASSLALGGSGEQFF	TGTGCCAGCAGCTTAGCGCTTGGGGGCAGCGGTGAGCAGTTCTTC
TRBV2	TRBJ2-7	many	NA	CASSGVRAYEQYF	TGTGCCAGCTCCGGGGTCAGAGCCTACGAGCAGTACTTC
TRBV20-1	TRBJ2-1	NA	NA	CSAREVKTGFGNEQFF	TGCAGTGCTAGAGAAGTCAAGACAGGCTTCGGCAATGAGCAGTTCTTC
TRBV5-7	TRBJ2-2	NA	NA	CASSLTRAANTPPTGELFF	TGTGCCAGCAGCTTGACCAGGGCCGCTAACACCCCCCCGACCGGGGAGCTGTTTTTT